This is a list of T cell receptor beta chains from one sample in a study of molecular identifiers for immune sequencing clone quantification. TCRdb fed the PCR reads into MiXCR, producing one record per CDR3 protein. The sample contains approximately 500,000 distinct CDR3 sequences, about 26% of which appear only once. Sequencing used naive CD8+ T cells from blood, with Jurkat cell RNA spiked in. The receptors were gathered from a human donor in good health. Some libraries in this study had Jurkat cell RNA spiked in. The CDR3 runs from the conserved cysteine through the conserved F or W.

v_call cdr3_aa
TRBV29-1 CSVDWPEGTEAFF
TRBV7-6 CASSLVLAGSETQYF
TRBV7-8 CASSAVGGHDTQYF
TRBV20-1 CSARELGGAGELFF
TRBV20-1 CSARDVQGKAPNTGELFF
TRBV19 CASSIDAGTRGYEQYF
TRBV25-1 CASSEEGEPGPQHF
TRBV6-4 CASSDSYGLTGKHQPQHF
TRBV20-1 CSAINVAGGYEQYF
TRBV15 CATGVPDYEQYF
TRBV27 CTSSLFLAGNNEQFF
TRBV24-1 CATSGPPAGGLTEAFF